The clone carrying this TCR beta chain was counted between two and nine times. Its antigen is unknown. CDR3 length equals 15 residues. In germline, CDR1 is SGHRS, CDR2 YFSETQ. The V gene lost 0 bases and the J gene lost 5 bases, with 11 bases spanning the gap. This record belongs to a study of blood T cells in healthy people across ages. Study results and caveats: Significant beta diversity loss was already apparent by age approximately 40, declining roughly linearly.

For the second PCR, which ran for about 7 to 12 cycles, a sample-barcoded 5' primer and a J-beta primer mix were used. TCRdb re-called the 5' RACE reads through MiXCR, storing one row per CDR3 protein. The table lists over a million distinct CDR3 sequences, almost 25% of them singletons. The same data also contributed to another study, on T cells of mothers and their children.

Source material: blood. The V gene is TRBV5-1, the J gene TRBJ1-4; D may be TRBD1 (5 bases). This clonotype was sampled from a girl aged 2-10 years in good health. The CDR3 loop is CASSLEGIMNEKLFF. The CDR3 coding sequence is TGCGCCAGCAGCTTGGAGGGGATAATGAATGAAAAACTGTTTTTT.